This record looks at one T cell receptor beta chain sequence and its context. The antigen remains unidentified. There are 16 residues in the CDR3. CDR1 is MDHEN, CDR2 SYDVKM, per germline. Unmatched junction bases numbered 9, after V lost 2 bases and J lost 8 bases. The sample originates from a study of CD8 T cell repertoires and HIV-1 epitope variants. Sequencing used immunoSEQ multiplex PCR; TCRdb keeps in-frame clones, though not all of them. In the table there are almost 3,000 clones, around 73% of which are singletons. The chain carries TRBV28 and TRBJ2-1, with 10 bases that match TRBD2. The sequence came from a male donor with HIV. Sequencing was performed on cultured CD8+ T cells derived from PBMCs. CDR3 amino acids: CASSLRVAGGYDEQFF. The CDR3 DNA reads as TGTGCCAGCAGTTTACGAGTAGCGGGAGGTTACGATGAGCAGTTCTTC.